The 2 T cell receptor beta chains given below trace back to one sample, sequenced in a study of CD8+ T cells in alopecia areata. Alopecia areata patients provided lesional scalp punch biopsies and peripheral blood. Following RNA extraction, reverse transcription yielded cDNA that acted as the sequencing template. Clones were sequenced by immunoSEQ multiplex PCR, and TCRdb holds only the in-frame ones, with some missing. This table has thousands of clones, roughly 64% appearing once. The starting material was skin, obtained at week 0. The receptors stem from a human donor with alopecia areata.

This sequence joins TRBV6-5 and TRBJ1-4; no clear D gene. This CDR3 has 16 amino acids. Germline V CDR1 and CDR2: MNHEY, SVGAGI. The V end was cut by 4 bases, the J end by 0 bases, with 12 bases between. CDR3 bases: TGTGCCAGCAGTTTCCGGACGTTTGCAACTAATGAAAAACTGTTTTTT. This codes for CASSFRTFATNEKLFF.

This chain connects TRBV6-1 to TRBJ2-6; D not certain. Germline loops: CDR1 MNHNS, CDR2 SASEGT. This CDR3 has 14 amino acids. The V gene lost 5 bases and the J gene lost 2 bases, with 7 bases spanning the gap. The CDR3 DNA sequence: TGTGCCAGCAGTTGGGGTCCTGGGGCCAACGTCCTGACTTTC. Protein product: CASSWGPGANVLTF.